These 21 T cell receptor beta chains originate from one sample sequenced in a study of blood T cell repertoires in COVID-19. This table comes from immunoSEQ multiplex PCR, and its TCRdb copy is limited to in-frame clones, with some not included. The repertoire includes some 94,000 clones, just under 90% of them detected once, and 15% sits in the top ten. The sample was peripheral blood. The receptors here all came from a human donor in a cohort sampled during active COVID-19.

For the CDR3, the DNA is TGTGCCAGCAGCTTAGTTTCGGCGGCTGAAGCTTTCTTT. Protein product: CASSLVSAAEAFF. The chain is built from TRBV7-9 and TRBJ1-1; D unresolved. This CDR3 contains 13 residues. Germline assignment: CDR1 SEHNR and CDR2 FQNEAQ (reference sequence). The germline V and J ends were trimmed by 1 base and 6 bases, with 9 bases remaining between them. The full variable domain, rest sourced from reference TRBV7-9 and TRBJ1-1, is DTGVSQNPRHKITKRGQNVTFRCDPISEHNRLYWYRQTLGQGPEFLTYFQNEAQLEKSRLLSDRFSAERPKGSFSTLEIQRTEQGDSAMYLCASSLVSAAEAFFGQGTRLTVV.

The chain couples TRBV12-5 to TRBJ2-2; no reliable D call. Germline CDR1 LGHNT, CDR2 FRNRAP. Trimming stripped 3 bases from V and 1 base from J, with 6 bases between. The CDR3 consists of 14 residues. The CDR3: CASGLSGNTGELFF. The CDR3 bases are TGTGCTAGTGGTTTATCAGGGAACACCGGGGAGCTGTTTTTT.

The V call is TRBV19, the J call TRBJ1-3, with unresolved D. The germline V and J ends were trimmed by 3 bases and 0 bases, with 12 bases remaining between them. This CDR3 spans 16 amino acids. Germline V lookup: CDR1 LNHDA, CDR2 SQIVND (reference sequence). The CDR3 spells CASSIISSLSGNTIYF. For the CDR3, the DNA is TGTGCCAGTAGTATCATCAGTAGCCTCTCTGGAAACACCATATATTTT.

The table lists this clone with a count of one. The genes are TRBV19 and TRBJ1-5, with 9 positions matching TRBD1. Germline V CDR1 and CDR2: LNHDA, SQIVND (reference sequence). The trim removed 6 bases at V and 1 base at J, leaving 4 bases unmatched. The CDR3 length is 15 residues. CDR3 protein: CASRNRGLSNQPQHF. CDR3 nucleotides: TGTGCCAGTAGGAACAGGGGGCTGAGCAATCAGCCCCAGCATTTT.

The J gene is TRBJ2-1, the V gene TRBV7-3; TRBD2 aligns across 7 bases. This CDR3 region has 12 residues. From germline, CDR1 is SGHTA and CDR2 FQGTGA. The J segment lost 6 bases and the V segment lost 5 bases, leaving 1 base of the junction unmatched. CDR3 loop: CASSPGGNEQFF. The CDR3 DNA follows: TGTGCCAGCAGCCCGGGGGGCAATGAGCAGTTCTTC. Based on the CDR3 plus reference TRBV7-3 and TRBJ2-1, the full variable domain is GAGVSQTPSNKVTEKGKYVELRCDPISGHTALYWYRQSLGQGPEFLIYFQGTGAADDSGLPNDRFFAVRPEGSVSTLKIQRTERGDSAVYLCASSPGGNEQFFGPGTRLTVL.

V gene TRBV24-1 combines with J gene TRBJ1-2, with a weak D call TRBD1 (5 bases). The CDR3 sequence is 14 residues long. Germline lookup yields CDR1 KGHDR and CDR2 SFDVKD. Trimming took off 2 bases at V and 7 bases at J, with 13 bases between the two ends. The CDR3 DNA follows: TGTGCCACCAGTGATTGGAGCAGGGCCGCTGGCTACACCTTC. This sequence encodes CATSDWSRAAGYTF.

The chain uses TRBV5-4 and TRBJ1-2; the D gene is possibly TRBD1 (5 bases). V was trimmed by 2 bases and J by 2 bases, leaving 13 bases between them. CDR1 SGHNT and CDR2 YYREEE come from the germline V gene (reference sequence). This CDR3 has 15 residues. The CDR3 sequence: CASSFIRARNYGYTF. As DNA, the CDR3 is TGTGCCAGCAGCTTTATCAGGGCTCGAAACTATGGCTACACCTTC.

The chain links TRBV18 to TRBJ1-6; the D gene is possibly TRBD1 (5 bases). The CDR3 consists of 19 residues. V was clipped by 3 bases and J by 1 base, with 19 bases between them. Germline V CDR1 and CDR2: KGHSH, LQKENI. This chain's CDR3 is CASSPTSQGGLSYNSPLHF. CDR3 nucleotides: TGTGCCAGCTCACCTACTTCGCAGGGAGGATTATCCTATAATTCACCCCTCCACTTT. Full variable domain (missing parts from reference TRBV18 and TRBJ1-6): NAGVMQNPRHLVRRRGQEARLRCSPMKGHSHVYWYRQLPEEGLKFMVYLQKENIIDESGMPKERFSAEFPKEGPSILRIQQVVRGDSAAYFCASSPTSQGGLSYNSPLHFGNGTRLTVT.

A few counts support this clone. This chain joins TRBV4-2 and TRBJ1-1; D call uncertain. Germline CDR1 is LGHNA and CDR2 is YNFKEQ. Deletions cut 0 bases from V and 7 bases from J, with 9 bases between. This CDR3 contains 13 residues. The CDR3 sequence is CASSQDREIEAFF. CDR3 DNA: TGTGCCAGCAGCCAAGATCGCGAGATTGAAGCTTTCTTT.

The CDR3 DNA reads TGTGCCAGCAGCCCCAACCCGGGACATCTGAACACTGAAGCTTTCTTT. Translation gives CASSPNPGHLNTEAFF. The chain carries TRBV7-3 and TRBJ1-1, with D maybe TRBD1 (6 bases). In germline, CDR1 is SGHTA, CDR2 FQGTGA. This CDR3 is 16 amino acids long. The V end was cut by 5 bases, the J end by 0 bases, with 16 bases between.

V and J are TRBV28 and TRBJ1-1; D unresolved. This CDR3 spans 15 amino acids. CDR1 is MDHEN and CDR2 is SYDVKM in the germline V gene. Trimming left V 3 bases short and J 1 base short, with 12 bases between. In nucleotides, the CDR3 is TGTGCCAGCAGTTTGTCCCCCGAGGGGAACACTGAAGCTTTCTTT. Amino acid sequence: CASSLSPEGNTEAFF.

This chain joins TRBV27 and TRBJ2-7; 7 bases agree with TRBD1. This CDR3 is built from 15 residues. After removal of 0 bases from V and 7 bases from J, the junction contained 9 bases not matched to a gene. Germline V lookup: CDR1 MNHEY, CDR2 SMNVEV (reference sequence). The CDR3: CASSLSGTGVGEQYF. CDR3 bases: TGTGCCAGCAGTTTATCGGGTACAGGGGTTGGGGAGCAGTACTTC.

The chain combines TRBV15 with TRBJ1-3; tentatively, D is TRBD1 (6 bases). Germline V gene lookup returns CDR1 LNHNV and CDR2 YYDKDF (reference sequence). V lost 5 bases, J lost 0 bases, and 20 bases lay in between. The CDR3 is 18 residues long. The CDR3 coding sequence is TGTGCCACCAGCCTCTCTTTTGGGAGGGGGAGCTCTGGAAACACCATATATTTT. It encodes CATSLSFGRGSSGNTIYF.

The chain recombines TRBV3-1 (or the pseudogene TRBV3-2) with TRBJ1-5; TRBD1 agrees at 8 bases. V dropped 0 bases and J dropped 5; count of bases not matched to a gene: 3. The germline gives CDR1 LGHDT, CDR2 YNNKEL (reference sequence). The CDR3 extends over 15 amino acids. CDR3 DNA: TGTGCCAGCAGCCAAGATGGACAGGGTCATCAGCCCCAGCATTTT. Its translation is CASSQDGQGHQPQHF.

This clone occurred a few times. The chain uses TRBV2 and TRBJ2-7; 12 bases agree with TRBD2. The germline CDR1 and CDR2 sequences are SNHLY and FYNNEI. The CDR3 has 15 amino acids. Unmatched junction bases numbered 3, after V lost 4 bases and J lost 2 bases. The DNA for the CDR3 is TGTGCCAGCAGTGCGGGACTAGCGGGCACCTACGAGCAGTACTTC. Translated: CASSAGLAGTYEQYF.

V is TRBV7-6 and J is TRBJ1-2, with D perhaps matching TRBD1 (6 bases). Germline loops: CDR1 SGHVS, CDR2 FNYEAQ. The CDR3 is 14 residues long. V was trimmed by 0 bases and J by 5 bases, leaving 10 bases between them. CDR3 protein: CASSLAGQIYGYTF. In DNA form, the CDR3 reads TGTGCCAGCAGCTTAGCAGGACAGATTTATGGCTACACCTTC.

The chain is built from TRBV10-3 and TRBJ2-1; 7 nucleotides agree with TRBD2. Germline values: CDR1 ENHRY, CDR2 SYGVKD. The CDR3 loop spans 15 amino acids. The J segment lost 0 bases and the V segment lost 4 bases, leaving 3 bases of the junction unmatched. DNA for the CDR3: TGTGCCATCAGTGTCCTAGCGGACTCCTACAATGAGCAGTTCTTC. Protein: CAISVLADSYNEQFF.

This clone was seen more than once but under ten times. The CDR3 region is CAWSVSGGNEQFF. The CDR3 region has the DNA TGTGCCTGGAGTGTTAGCGGGGGCAATGAGCAGTTCTTC. This rearrangement joins TRBV30 to TRBJ2-1; 9 bases align to TRBD2. V trimming: 0 bases; J trimming: 6 bases; junction bases outside the gene matches: 0. Per the germline V gene, CDR1 is GTSNPN and CDR2 is SVGIG (reference sequence). CDR3 length: 13 residues.

The chain has TRBV12-5 and TRBJ1-1; tentatively, D is TRBD1 (5 bases). Germline assignment: CDR1 LGHNT and CDR2 FRNRAP. This CDR3 is built from 15 residues. The V and J ends lost 0 bases and 4 bases respectively, with 12 bases between them. This CDR3 reads CASGLVNGAGTEAFF. CDR3 bases: TGTGCTAGTGGTTTGGTAAATGGGGCTGGCACTGAAGCTTTCTTT. Full variable domain (outside the CDR3, taken from reference TRBV12-5 and TRBJ1-1): DARVTQTPRHKVTEMGQEVTMRCQPILGHNTVFWYRQTMMQGLELLAYFRNRAPLDDSGMPKDRFSAEMPDATLATLKIQPSEPRDSAVYFCASGLVNGAGTEAFFGQGTRLTVV.

This clone was detected once. The genes are TRBV5-1 and TRBJ2-7; a weak D match, TRBD1 (6 bases). The CDR3 totals 16 residues. In germline, CDR1 is SGHRS, CDR2 YFSETQ. The V end lost 3 bases, the J end lost 6 bases, and 22 bases lay between the germline ends. The CDR3 loop is CASSSVMGARGSEQYF. The DNA of the CDR3 is TGCGCCAGCAGCTCGGTAATGGGGGCGCGAGGGAGCGAGCAGTACTTC.

The rearrangement uses TRBV5-6 and TRBJ2-4; the D gene is possibly TRBD2 (5 bases). With 1 base removed from V and 1 base from J, the gap between germline ends came to 12 bases. Germline V CDR1 and CDR2: SGHDT, YYEEEE. The CDR3 consists of 16 residues. CDR3 sequence: CASSLSLIAAKNIQYF. As DNA, the CDR3 is TGTGCCAGCAGCTTGTCCCTTATAGCGGCCAAAAACATTCAGTACTTC.